A selection of T cell receptor beta chains follows, all from one sample in a study of post-analysis software for immune sequencing data. One entry per CDR3 protein results from TCRdb running MiXCR on the PCR reads. Of 160,000 or so distinct CDR3 sequences in the sample, around 36% were seen once. The source material was blood, sampled after autologous hematopoietic stem cell transplantation. The source of these receptors is a girl aged 5 to 17 with multiple sclerosis. Each CDR3 is given with its conserved first and last residue. Each record gives: CDR3 protein, CDR3 DNA, J gene, D gene, V gene, clone size, CDR3 length. The D gene is left open where the match is weak. For some rows the clone size is stated as once, few or many, or as a class when expanded; others skip it.

CASSQADRDYGYTF TGTGCCAGCAGCCAAGCCGACAGGGACTATGGCTACACCTTC TRBJ1-2 TRBD1 TRBV14 many 14
CATSRVVDLAYEQYF TGTGCCACCAGCAGAGTTGTAGATTTGGCCTACGAGCAGTACTTC TRBJ2-7 NA TRBV15 once 15
CASGQITSNNEQFF TGTGCCAGCGGCCAAATTACTTCCAACAATGAGCAGTTCTTC TRBJ2-1 NA TRBV14 NA 14
CASSRMTGPGSPLHF TGCGCCAGCAGCCGTATGACCGGGCCGGGTTCACCCCTCCACTTT TRBJ1-6 NA TRBV4-3 NA 15
CAGSRGLAGGWDGTDTQYF TGTGCCGGCAGCCGAGGACTAGCGGGAGGTTGGGATGGCACAGATACGCAGTATTTT TRBJ2-3 TRBD2 TRBV4-2 NA 19
CSVRGVTEAFF TGCAGCGTGAGGGGAGTCACTGAAGCTTTCTTT TRBJ1-1 NA TRBV29-1 NA 11
CASSPPWGPTNGGNEQFF TGTGCCAGCAGCCCCCCCTGGGGGCCGACTAATGGGGGCAATGAGCAGTTCTTC TRBJ2-1 NA TRBV5-6 NA 18
CASSLGTGITDTQYF TGCGCCAGCAGCTTGGGGACAGGGATCACAGATACGCAGTATTTT TRBJ2-3 TRBD1 TRBV5-1 few 15
CASSLLGRSYNEQFF TGTGCCAGCAGTTTATTGGGCAGATCCTACAATGAGCAGTTCTTC TRBJ2-1 NA TRBV27 few 15
CASSPAEGDGADTQYF TGCGCCAGCAGCCCCGCTGAAGGGGATGGGGCAGATACGCAGTATTTT TRBJ2-3 NA TRBV5-1 NA 16
CATSDQRLYQETQYF TGTGCCACCAGTGACCAACGATTGTACCAAGAGACCCAGTACTTC TRBJ2-5 NA TRBV24-1 many 15
CASSLAGGLDTEAFF TGTGCCAGCAGCTTAGCCGGGGGCTTGGACACTGAAGCTTTCTTT TRBJ1-1 NA TRBV7-2 NA 15
CSASDSPYGYTF TGCAGTGCTTCCGACAGCCCCTATGGCTACACCTTC TRBJ1-2 NA TRBV20-1 few 12
CASSANRVEQFF TGCGCCAGCAGCGCAAACAGGGTTGAGCAGTTCTTC TRBJ2-1 NA TRBV5-1 NA 12
CSARDLGGQTYNEQFF TGCAGTGCTAGAGACCTTGGAGGGCAGACCTACAATGAGCAGTTCTTC TRBJ2-1 NA TRBV20-1 NA 16
CATSRVDQPQHF TGTGCTACCAGCAGAGTTGATCAGCCCCAGCATTTT TRBJ1-5 NA TRBV15 once 12
CASRGQATNEKLFF TGCGCCAGCAGAGGACAGGCAACTAATGAAAAACTGTTTTTT TRBJ1-4 TRBD1 TRBV5-1 NA 14
CASSLGAKNTEAFF TGTGCCAGCAGTTTAGGGGCTAAGAACACTGAAGCTTTCTTT TRBJ1-1 NA TRBV28 few 14
CATSDPDRPSTDTQYF TGTGCCACCAGTGACCCGGACAGACCTAGCACAGATACGCAGTATTTT TRBJ2-3 NA TRBV24-1 few 16
CASRTRPGEQFF TGTGCCAGTAGGACCAGACCGGGTGAGCAGTTCTTC TRBJ2-1 NA TRBV19 NA 12
CASSSSRQNLSNYGYTF TGTGCCAGCAGTTCTAGTCGGCAGAACTTATCCAACTATGGCTACACCTTC TRBJ1-2 NA TRBV6-6 many 17
CASSNAGGSDEQFF TGTGCCAGCAGTAACGCAGGGGGTAGTGATGAGCAGTTCTTC TRBJ2-1 TRBD1 TRBV6-4 NA 14
CASSLYSQAFYGYTF TGTGCCAGCAGCTTATATTCACAGGCCTTCTATGGCTACACCTTC TRBJ1-2 NA TRBV13 NA 15
CASSFGLAGAYNEPFF TGCGCCAGCAGCTTCGGACTAGCGGGAGCTTACAATGAGCCGTTCTTC TRBJ2-1 TRBD2 TRBV5-1 NA 16
CASRATSGRASLTDTQYF TGTGCCAGCAGGGCGACTAGCGGGAGGGCCTCCCTCACAGATACGCAGTATTTT TRBJ2-3 TRBD2 TRBV6-2/TRBV6-3 few 18
CASSLPSPDTQYF TGTGCCAGCAGTTTACCTTCCCCAGATACGCAGTATTTT TRBJ2-3 NA TRBV28 NA 13
CASSETSQLADYEQFF TGTGCCAGCAGTGAAACTTCCCAACTAGCGGACTATGAGCAGTTCTTC TRBJ2-1 TRBD2 TRBV6-1 NA 16
CASTQGVATDTQYF TGTGCCAGCACCCAAGGGGTGGCCACAGATACGCAGTATTTT TRBJ2-3 NA TRBV12-3/TRBV12-4 NA 14
CASSWRRTDTQYF TGTGCCAGCAGCTGGCGACGGACAGATACGCAGTATTTT TRBJ2-3 NA TRBV6-5 many 13
CAWSQWAGGTEAFF TGTGCCTGGAGTCAGTGGGCAGGGGGAACTGAAGCTTTCTTT TRBJ1-1 TRBD1 TRBV30 NA 14
CASSQGTGGRASYEQYF TGCGCCAGCAGCCAAGGTACGGGCGGGAGGGCCTCCTACGAGCAGTACTTC TRBJ2-7 TRBD2 TRBV4-3 NA 17
CASSPEFRDGYTF TGCGCCAGCAGTCCCGAGTTCAGGGATGGCTACACCTTC TRBJ1-2 NA TRBV5-1 NA 13
CASSEDYTEAFF TGTGCCAGCAGCGAAGACTACACTGAAGCTTTCTTT TRBJ1-1 NA TRBV5-6 NA 12
CASSFLSGRVTDTQYF TGCGCCAGCAGCTTTTTGAGCGGGAGGGTCACAGATACGCAGTATTTT TRBJ2-3 TRBD2 TRBV5-1 NA 16
CRATGGTDTQYF TGCAGGGCAACGGGGGGCACAGATACGCAGTATTTT TRBJ2-3 NA TRBV20-1 NA 12
CASSSYFTGGRDTEAFF TGTGCCAGCAGTTCATATTTTACAGGGGGCAGGGACACTGAAGCTTTCTTT TRBJ1-1 TRBD1 TRBV28 NA 17
CASSLGGQGSFQPQHF TGTGCCAGCAGCTTGGGGGGACAGGGGAGCTTTCAGCCCCAGCATTTT TRBJ1-5 TRBD1 TRBV11-2 NA 16
CASSLYRNIQYF TGTGCCAGCAGCTTATATAGGAACATTCAGTACTTC TRBJ2-4 NA TRBV7-9 NA 12
CATGGAGTGRASTDTQYF TGTGCCACTGGGGGGGCCGGGACAGGAAGAGCTAGCACAGATACGCAGTATTTT TRBJ2-3 NA TRBV24-1 few 18
CSAGTERSAHEQYF TGCAGTGCCGGGACGGAGCGATCGGCCCACGAGCAGTACTTC TRBJ2-7 NA TRBV20-1 few 14
CASSQGAVGNYGYTF TGTGCCAGCAGCCAAGGGGCCGTCGGTAACTATGGCTACACCTTC TRBJ1-2 NA TRBV3-1 NA 15
CASSFGSGLEQFF TGTGCCAGCAGCTTCGGGTCGGGCCTCGAGCAGTTCTTC TRBJ2-1 NA TRBV7-9 NA 13
CSAPGTTYSSTDTQYF TGCAGTGCTCCCGGGACCACATACTCTAGCACAGATACGCAGTATTTT TRBJ2-3 NA TRBV20-1 many 16
CASSSLPSGSSYNEQFF TGTGCCAGCAGCTCGTTACCTAGCGGGAGCTCCTACAATGAGCAGTTCTTC TRBJ2-1 TRBD2 TRBV7-8 NA 17
CSVDEALSSRGAFF TGCAGCGTTGACGAGGCGTTATCTTCAAGGGGAGCTTTCTTT TRBJ1-1 NA TRBV29-1 few 14
CASSFNWDQPQHF TGCGCCAGCAGCTTTAACTGGGATCAGCCCCAGCATTTT TRBJ1-5 NA TRBV5-1 NA 13
CASSPPPGWATDTQYF TGTGCCAGCAGCCCCCCCCCAGGGTGGGCGACAGATACGCAGTATTTT TRBJ2-3 NA TRBV7-6 few 16
CSAGREGPSEQYF TGCAGTGCTGGGCGGGAGGGCCCATCCGAGCAGTACTTC TRBJ2-7 TRBD2 TRBV20-1 few 13
CASTREGLAGSYEQYF TGTGCCAGCACCAGGGAGGGCCTAGCGGGGTCCTACGAGCAGTACTTC TRBJ2-7 TRBD2 TRBV6-1 few 16
CASSLIGWNYGYTF TGTGCCAGCAGCTTAATAGGCTGGAACTATGGCTACACCTTC TRBJ1-2 NA TRBV7-9 many 14